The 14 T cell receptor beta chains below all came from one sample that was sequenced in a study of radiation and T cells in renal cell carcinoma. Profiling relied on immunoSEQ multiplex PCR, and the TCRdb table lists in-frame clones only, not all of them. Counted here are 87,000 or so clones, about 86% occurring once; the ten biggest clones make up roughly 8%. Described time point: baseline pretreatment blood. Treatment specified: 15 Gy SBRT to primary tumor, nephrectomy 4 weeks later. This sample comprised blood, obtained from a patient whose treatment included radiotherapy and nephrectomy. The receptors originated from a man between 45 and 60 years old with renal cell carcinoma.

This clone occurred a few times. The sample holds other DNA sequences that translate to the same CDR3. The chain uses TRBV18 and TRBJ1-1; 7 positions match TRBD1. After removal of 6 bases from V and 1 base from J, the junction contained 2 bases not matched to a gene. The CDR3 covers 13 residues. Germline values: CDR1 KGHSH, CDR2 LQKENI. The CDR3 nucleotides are TGTGCCAGCTCCGGACAGGCGAACACTGAAGCTTTCTTT. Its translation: CASSGQANTEAFF. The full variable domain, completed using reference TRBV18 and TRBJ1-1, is NAGVMQNPRHLVRRRGQEARLRCSPMKGHSHVYWYRQLPEEGLKFMVYLQKENIIDESGMPKERFSAEFPKEGPSILRIQQVVRGDSAAYFCASSGQANTEAFFGQGTRLTVV.

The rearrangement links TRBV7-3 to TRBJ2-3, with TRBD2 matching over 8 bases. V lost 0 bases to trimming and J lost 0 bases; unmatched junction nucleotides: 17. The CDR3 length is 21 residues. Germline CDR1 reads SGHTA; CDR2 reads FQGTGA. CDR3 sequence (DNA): TGTGCCAGCAGCTTAACAGCCGGGGTAGCGGGGTCAACATATAGCACAGATACGCAGTATTTT. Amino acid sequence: CASSLTAGVAGSTYSTDTQYF.

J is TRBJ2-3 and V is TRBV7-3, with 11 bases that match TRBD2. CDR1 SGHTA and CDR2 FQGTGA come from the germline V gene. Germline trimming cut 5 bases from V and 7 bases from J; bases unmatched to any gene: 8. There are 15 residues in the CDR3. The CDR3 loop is CASSRNSGGAHTQYF. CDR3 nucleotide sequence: TGTGCCAGCAGCCGAAATAGCGGGGGGGCCCATACGCAGTATTTT.

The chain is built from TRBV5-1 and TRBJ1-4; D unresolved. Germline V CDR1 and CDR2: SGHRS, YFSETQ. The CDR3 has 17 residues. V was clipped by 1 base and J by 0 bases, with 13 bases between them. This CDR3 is CASSLNSPGATNEKLFF. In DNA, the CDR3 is TGCGCCAGCAGCTTGAACTCACCCGGAGCAACTAATGAAAAACTGTTTTTT.

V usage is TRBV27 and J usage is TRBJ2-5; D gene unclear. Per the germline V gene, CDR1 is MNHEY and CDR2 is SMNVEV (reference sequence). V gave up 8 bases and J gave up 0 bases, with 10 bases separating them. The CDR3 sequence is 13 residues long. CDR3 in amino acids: CASSLQNQETQYF. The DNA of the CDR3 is TGTGCCAGCTCCCTCCAAAACCAAGAGACCCAGTACTTC.

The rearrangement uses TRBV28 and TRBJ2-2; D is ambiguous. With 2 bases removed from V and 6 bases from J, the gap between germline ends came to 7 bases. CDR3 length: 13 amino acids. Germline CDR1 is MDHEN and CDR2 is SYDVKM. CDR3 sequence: CASSLSRSGELFF. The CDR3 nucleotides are TGTGCCAGCAGTTTAAGTAGATCCGGGGAGCTGTTTTTT.

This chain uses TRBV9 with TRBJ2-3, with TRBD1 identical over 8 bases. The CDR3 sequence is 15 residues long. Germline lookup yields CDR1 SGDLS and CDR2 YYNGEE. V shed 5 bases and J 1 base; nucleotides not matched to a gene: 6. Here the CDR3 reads CASRPGGSGTDTQYF. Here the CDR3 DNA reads TGTGCCAGCAGACCAGGGGGCTCGGGCACAGATACGCAGTATTTT.

CDR3 coding DNA: TGTGCCAGTTCCCCTCAAGGCGGGAACGGCTACACCTTC. It is translated as CASSPQGGNGYTF. This sequence joins TRBV19 and TRBJ1-2; D not resolved. This CDR3 is 13 amino acids long. Germline CDR1 and CDR2: LNHDA and SQIVND (reference sequence). V was pared by 8 bases and J by 8 bases, with 18 bases between.

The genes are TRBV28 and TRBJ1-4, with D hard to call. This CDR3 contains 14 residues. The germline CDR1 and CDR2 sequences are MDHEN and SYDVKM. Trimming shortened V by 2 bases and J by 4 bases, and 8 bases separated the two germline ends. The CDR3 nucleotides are TGTGCCAGCAGTTTACATACCGTTAATGAAAAACTGTTTTTT. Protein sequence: CASSLHTVNEKLFF.

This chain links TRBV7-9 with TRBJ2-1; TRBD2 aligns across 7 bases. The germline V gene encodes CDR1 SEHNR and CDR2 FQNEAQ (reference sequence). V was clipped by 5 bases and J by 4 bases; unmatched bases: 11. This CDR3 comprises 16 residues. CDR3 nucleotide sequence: TGTGCCAGCAGCCCCACCCGGGGAGGGACGTACAATGAGCAGTTCTTC. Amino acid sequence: CASSPTRGGTYNEQFF.

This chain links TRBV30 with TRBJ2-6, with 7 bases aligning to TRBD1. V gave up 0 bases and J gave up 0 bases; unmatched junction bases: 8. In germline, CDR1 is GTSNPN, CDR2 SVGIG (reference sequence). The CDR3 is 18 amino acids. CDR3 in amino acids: CAWSVRTGVSSGANVLTF. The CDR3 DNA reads TGTGCCTGGAGTGTACGGACAGGCGTTAGCTCTGGGGCCAACGTCCTGACTTTC.

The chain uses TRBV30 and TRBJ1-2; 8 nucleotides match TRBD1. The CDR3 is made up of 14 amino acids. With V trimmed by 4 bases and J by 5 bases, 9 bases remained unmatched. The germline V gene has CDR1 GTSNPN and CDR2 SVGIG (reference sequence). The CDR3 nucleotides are TGTGCCTGGACAGGGGGCCAGCTAGTTTATGGCTACACCTTC. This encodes CAWTGGQLVYGYTF.

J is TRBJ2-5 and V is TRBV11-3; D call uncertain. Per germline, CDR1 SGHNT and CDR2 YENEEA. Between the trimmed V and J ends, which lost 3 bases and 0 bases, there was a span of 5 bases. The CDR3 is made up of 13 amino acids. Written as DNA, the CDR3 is TGTGCCAGCAGCTTTCAGTACCAAGAGACCCAGTACTTC. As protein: CASSFQYQETQYF.

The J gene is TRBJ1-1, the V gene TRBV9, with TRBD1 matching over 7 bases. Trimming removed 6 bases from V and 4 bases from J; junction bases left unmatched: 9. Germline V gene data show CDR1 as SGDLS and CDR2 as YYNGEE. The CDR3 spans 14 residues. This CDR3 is CASNPTGQSTEAFF. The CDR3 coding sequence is TGTGCCAGCAACCCGACAGGGCAAAGCACTGAAGCTTTCTTT.